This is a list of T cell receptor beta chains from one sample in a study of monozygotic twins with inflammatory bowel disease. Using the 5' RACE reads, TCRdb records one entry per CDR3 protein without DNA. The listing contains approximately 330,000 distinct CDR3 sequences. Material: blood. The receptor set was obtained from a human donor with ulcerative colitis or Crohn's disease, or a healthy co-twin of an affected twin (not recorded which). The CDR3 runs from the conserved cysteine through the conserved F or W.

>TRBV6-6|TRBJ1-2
CASSLEAPGYGYTF
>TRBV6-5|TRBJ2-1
CASSYLTGTGDNEQFF
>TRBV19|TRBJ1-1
CATRGRETEAFF
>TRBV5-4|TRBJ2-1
CASSFGGGQRLNEQFF
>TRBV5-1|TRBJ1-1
CASSPPGDRDRFMNTEAFF
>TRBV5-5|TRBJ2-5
CASMNSYQETQYF
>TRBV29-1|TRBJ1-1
CSVESPEFPEAFF
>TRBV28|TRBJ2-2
CATGDRYTGELFF
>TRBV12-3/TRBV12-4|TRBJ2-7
CASSLWGQGSQF
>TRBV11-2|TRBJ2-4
CASSLRTSGTNAKNIQYF
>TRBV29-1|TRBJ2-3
CSVEPSVATQYF
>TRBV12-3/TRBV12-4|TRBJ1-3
CASSWGPRSGNTIYF
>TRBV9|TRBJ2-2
CASSEFNTGELFF
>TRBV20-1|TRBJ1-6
CSAREGQGLYNSPLHF
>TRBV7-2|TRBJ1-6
CASSLQSFNSPLHF
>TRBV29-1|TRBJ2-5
CSLYGQGETQYF
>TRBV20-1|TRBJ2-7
CSASKNSGRAYEQYF
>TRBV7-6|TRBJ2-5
CASSPNPGLVRETQYF
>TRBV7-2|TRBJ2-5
CASSLYNTLRETQYF
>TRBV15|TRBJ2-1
CATSRETASGKSGEQFF
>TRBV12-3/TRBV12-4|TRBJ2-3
CASSPAGGLSTDTQYF
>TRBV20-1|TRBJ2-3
CSASDTSGGPYTDTQYF
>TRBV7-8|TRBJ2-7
CASSLPRQGSEQYF
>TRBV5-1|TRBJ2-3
CASSMTGPSTDTQYF
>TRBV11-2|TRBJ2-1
CASSLERGYEQFF
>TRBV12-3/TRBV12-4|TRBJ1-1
CASSPRRTLRGNTEAFF
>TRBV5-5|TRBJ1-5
CASSLGSGNQPQHF
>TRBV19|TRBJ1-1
CASSIRSLGAEAFF
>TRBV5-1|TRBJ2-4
CASSPGTGDLAKNIQYF
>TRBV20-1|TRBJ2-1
CSVPLRGLKNNEQFF
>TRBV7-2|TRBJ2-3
CASPRGGFTDTQYF
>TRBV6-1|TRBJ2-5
CASSEGQEEETQYF
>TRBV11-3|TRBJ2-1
CASSLGLALEQFF
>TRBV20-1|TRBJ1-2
CSAIQGVGYTF
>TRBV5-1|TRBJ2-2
CASSLRSGQEVPGELFF